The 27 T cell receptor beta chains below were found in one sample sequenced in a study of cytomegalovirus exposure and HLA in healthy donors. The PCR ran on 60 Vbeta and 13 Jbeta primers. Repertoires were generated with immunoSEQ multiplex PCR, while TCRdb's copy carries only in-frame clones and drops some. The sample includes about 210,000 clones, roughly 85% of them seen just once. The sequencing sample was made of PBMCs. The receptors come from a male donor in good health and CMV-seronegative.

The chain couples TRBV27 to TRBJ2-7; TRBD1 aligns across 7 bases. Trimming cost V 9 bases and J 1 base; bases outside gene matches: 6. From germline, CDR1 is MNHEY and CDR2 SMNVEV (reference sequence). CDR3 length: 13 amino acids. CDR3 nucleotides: TGTGCCAGTTCTGACAGGGTTTCCTACGAGCAGTACTTC. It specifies CASSDRVSYEQYF.

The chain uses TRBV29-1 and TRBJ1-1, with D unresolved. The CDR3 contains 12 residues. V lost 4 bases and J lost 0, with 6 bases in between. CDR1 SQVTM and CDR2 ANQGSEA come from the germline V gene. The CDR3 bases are TGCAGCGTTGGGCCGATGAACACTGAAGCTTTCTTT. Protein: CSVGPMNTEAFF. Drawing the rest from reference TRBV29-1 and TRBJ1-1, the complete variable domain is SAVISQKPSRDICQRGTSLTIQCQVDSQVTMMFWYRQQPGQSLTLIATANQGSEATYESGFVIDKFPISRPNLTFSTLTVSNMSPEDSSIYLCSVGPMNTEAFFGQGTRLTVV.

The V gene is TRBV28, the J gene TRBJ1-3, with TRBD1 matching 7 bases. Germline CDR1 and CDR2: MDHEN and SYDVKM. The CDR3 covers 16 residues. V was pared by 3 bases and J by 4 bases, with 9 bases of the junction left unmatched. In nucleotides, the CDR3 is TGTGCCAGCAGTTTTGCGACAGGGCGGGAAGGAAACACCATATATTTT. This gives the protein CASSFATGREGNTIYF.

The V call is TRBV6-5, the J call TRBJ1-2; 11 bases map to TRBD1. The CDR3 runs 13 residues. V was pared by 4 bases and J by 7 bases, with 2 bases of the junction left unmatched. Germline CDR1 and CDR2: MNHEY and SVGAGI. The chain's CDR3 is CASSSDRGPGYTF. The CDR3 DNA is TGTGCCAGCAGTTCGGACAGGGGGCCTGGCTACACCTTC.

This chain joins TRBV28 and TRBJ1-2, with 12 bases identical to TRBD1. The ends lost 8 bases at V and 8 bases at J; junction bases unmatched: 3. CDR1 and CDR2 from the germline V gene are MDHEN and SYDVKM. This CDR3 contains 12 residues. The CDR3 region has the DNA TGTGCCAGCGGGACAGGGGGCGGAGGCTACACCTTC. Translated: CASGTGGGGYTF.

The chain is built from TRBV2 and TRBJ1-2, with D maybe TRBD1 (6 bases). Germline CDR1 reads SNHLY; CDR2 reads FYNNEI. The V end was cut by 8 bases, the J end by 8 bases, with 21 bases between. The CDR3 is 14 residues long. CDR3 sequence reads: CASGEQGPQDGYTF. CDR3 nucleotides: TGTGCCAGCGGAGAACAGGGACCCCAAGACGGCTACACCTTC.

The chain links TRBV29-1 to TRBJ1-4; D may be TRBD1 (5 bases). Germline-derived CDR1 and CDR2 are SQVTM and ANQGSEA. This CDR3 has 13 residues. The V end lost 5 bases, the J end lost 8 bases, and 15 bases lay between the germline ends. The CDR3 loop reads CSVYDLKGEKLFF. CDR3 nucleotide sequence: TGCAGCGTTTACGACCTCAAGGGGGAAAAACTGTTTTTT.

CDR3 region: CASSLGQGNQPQHF. The CDR3 coding sequence is TGTGCCAGTAGTTTAGGACAGGGAAATCAGCCCCAGCATTTT. This rearrangement joins TRBV19 to TRBJ1-5; 8 positions agree with TRBD1. The V gene's germline CDR1 is LNHDA and CDR2 SQIVND (reference sequence). With V trimmed by 5 bases and J by 4 bases, 4 bases remained unmatched. The CDR3 runs to 14 residues.

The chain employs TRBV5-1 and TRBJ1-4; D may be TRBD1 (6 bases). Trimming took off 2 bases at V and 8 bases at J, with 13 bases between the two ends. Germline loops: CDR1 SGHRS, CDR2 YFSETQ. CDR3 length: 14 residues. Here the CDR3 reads CASSFRGKGEKLFF. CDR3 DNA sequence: TGCGCCAGCAGCTTCAGGGGAAAGGGGGAAAAACTGTTTTTT.

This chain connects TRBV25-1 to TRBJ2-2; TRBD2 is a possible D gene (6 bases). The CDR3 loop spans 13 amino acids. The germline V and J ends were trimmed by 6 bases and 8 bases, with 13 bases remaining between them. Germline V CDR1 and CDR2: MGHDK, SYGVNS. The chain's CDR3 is CASRREVSGELFF. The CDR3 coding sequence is TGTGCCAGCAGGAGGGAGGTTAGTGGGGAGCTGTTTTTT.

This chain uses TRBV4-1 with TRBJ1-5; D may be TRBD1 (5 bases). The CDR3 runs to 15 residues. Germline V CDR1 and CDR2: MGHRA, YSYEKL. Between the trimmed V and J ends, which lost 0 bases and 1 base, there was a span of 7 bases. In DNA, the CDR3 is TGCGCCAGCAGCCAAGACCAGGGAAGCAATCAGCCCCAGCATTTT. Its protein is CASSQDQGSNQPQHF.

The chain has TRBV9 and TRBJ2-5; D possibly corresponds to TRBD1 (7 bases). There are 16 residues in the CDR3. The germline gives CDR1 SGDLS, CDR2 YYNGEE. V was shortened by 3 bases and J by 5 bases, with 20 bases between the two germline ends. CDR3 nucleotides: TGTGCCAGCAGCGCCCTCGGCCAGGGGGGTCGGGAGACCCAGTACTTC. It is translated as CASSALGQGGRETQYF.

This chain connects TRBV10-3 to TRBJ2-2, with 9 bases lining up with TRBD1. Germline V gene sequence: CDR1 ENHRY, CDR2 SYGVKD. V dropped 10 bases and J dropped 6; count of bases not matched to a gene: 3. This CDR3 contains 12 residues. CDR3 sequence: CATRQGAGELFF. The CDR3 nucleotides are TGTGCCACCCGACAGGGGGCCGGGGAGCTGTTTTTT.

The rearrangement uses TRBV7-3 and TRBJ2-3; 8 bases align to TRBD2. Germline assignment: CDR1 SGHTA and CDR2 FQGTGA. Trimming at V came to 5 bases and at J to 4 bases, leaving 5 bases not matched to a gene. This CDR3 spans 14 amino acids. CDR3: CASSQTSASDTQYF. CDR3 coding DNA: TGTGCCAGCAGCCAGACTAGCGCGTCAGATACGCAGTATTTT.

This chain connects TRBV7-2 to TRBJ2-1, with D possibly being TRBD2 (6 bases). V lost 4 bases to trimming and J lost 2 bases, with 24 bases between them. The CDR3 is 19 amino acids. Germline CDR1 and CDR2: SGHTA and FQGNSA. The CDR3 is CASSSSVFGSDGPYNEQFF. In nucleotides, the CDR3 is TGTGCCAGCAGCTCATCAGTATTCGGGAGCGACGGACCCTACAATGAGCAGTTCTTC.

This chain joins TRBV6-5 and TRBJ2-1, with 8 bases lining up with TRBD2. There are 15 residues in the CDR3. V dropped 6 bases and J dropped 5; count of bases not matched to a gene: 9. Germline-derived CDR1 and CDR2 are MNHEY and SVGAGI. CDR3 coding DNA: TGTGCCAGCAGATATAGCGGGGCTCGGGACAATGAGCAGTTCTTC. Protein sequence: CASRYSGARDNEQFF.

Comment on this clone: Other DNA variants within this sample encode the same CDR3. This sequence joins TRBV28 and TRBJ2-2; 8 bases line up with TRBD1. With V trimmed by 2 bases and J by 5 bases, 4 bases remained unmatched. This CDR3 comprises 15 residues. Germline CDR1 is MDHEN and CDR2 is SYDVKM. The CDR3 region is CASSLQGAGTGELFF. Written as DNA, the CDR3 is TGTGCCAGCAGTTTACAGGGGGCGGGTACCGGGGAGCTGTTTTTT.

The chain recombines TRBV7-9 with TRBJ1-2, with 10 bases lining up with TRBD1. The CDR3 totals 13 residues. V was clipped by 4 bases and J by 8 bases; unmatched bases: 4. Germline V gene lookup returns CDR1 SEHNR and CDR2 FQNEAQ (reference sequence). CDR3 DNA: TGTGCCAGCAGCTCGGGACAGGGGTCCGGCTACACCTTC. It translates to CASSSGQGSGYTF.

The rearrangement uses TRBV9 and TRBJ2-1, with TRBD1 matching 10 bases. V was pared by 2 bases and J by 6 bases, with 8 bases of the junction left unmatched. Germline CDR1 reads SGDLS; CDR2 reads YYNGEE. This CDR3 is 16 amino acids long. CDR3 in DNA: TGTGCCAGCAGCGTTACCGGGACAGGGGCGATCAATGAGCAGTTCTTC. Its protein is CASSVTGTGAINEQFF.

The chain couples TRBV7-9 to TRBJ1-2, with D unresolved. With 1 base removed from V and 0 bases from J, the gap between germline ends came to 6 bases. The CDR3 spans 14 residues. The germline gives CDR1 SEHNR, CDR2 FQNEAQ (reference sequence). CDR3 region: CASSLEASNYGYTF. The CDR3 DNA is TGTGCCAGCAGCTTAGAAGCCTCTAACTATGGCTACACCTTC. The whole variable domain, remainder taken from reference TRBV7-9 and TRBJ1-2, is DTGVSQNPRHKITKRGQNVTFRCDPISEHNRLYWYRQTLGQGPEFLTYFQNEAQLEKSRLLSDRFSAERPKGSFSTLEIQRTEQGDSAMYLCASSLEASNYGYTFGSGTRLTVV.

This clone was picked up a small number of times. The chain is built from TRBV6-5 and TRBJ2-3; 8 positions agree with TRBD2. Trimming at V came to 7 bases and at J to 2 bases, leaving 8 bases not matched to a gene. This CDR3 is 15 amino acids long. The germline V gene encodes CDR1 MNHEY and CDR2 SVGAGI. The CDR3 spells CASMKLAEFTDTQYF. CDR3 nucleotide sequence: TGTGCCAGCATGAAACTAGCGGAGTTCACAGATACGCAGTATTTT.

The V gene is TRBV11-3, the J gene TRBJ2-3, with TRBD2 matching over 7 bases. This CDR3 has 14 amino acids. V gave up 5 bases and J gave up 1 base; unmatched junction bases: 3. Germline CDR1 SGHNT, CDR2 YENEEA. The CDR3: CASSPAGGTDTQYF. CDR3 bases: TGTGCCAGCAGCCCCGCGGGGGGCACAGATACGCAGTATTTT.

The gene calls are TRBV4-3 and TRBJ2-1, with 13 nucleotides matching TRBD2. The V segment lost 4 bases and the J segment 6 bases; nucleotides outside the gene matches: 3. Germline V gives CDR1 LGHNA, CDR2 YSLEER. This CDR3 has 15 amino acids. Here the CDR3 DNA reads TGCGCCAGCAGCCTTACTAGCGGGAGGGGCAATGAGCAGTTCTTC. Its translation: CASSLTSGRGNEQFF.

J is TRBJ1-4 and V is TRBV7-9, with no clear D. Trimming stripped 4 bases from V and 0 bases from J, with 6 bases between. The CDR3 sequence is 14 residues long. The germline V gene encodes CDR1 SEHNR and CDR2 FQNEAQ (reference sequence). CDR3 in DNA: TGTGCCAGCAGCTACAGAACAACTAATGAAAAACTGTTTTTT. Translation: CASSYRTTNEKLFF. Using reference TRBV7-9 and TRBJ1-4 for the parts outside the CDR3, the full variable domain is DTGVSQNPRHKITKRGQNVTFRCDPISEHNRLYWYRQTLGQGPEFLTYFQNEAQLEKSRLLSDRFSAERPKGSFSTLEIQRTEQGDSAMYLCASSYRTTNEKLFFGSGTQLSVL.

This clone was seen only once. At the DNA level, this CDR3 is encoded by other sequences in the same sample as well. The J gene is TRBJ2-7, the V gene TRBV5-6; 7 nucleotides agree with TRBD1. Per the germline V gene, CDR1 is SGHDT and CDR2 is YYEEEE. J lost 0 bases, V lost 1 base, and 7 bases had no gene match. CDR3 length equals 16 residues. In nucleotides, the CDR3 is TGTGCCAGCAGCTTGTGGGACAGACCCCGCTCCTACGAGCAGTACTTC. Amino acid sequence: CASSLWDRPRSYEQYF.

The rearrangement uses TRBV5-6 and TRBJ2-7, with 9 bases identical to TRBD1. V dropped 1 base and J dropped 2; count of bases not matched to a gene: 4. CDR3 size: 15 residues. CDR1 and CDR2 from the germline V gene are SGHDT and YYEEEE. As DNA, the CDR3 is TGTGCCAGCAGCTTGAGGGGGACAGGGCCCTACGAGCAGTACTTC. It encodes CASSLRGTGPYEQYF.

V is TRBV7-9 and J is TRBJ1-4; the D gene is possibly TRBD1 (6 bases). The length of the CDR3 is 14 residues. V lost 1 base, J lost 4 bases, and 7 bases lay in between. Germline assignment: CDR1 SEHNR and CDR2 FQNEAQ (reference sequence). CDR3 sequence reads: CASSLGGGNEKLFF. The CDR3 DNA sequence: TGTGCCAGCAGCTTAGGAGGGGGTAATGAAAAACTGTTTTTT.